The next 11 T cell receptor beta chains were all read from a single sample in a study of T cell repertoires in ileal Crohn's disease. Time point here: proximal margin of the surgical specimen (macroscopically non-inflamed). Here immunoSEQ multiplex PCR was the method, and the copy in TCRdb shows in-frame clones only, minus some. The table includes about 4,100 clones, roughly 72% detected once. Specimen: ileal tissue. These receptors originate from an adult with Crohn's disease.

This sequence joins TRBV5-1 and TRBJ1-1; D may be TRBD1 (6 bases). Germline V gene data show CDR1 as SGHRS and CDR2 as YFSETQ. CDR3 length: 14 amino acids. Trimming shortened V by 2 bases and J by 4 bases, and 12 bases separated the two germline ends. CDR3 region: CASSFPGATTEAFF. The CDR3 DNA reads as TGCGCCAGCAGCTTTCCAGGGGCAACCACTGAAGCTTTCTTT.

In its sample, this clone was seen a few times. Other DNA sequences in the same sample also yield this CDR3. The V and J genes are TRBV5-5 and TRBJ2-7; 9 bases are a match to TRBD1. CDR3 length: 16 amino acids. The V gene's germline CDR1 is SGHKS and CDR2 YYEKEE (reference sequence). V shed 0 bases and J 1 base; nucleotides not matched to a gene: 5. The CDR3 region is CASSLAAGTGSYEQYF. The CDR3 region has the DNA TGTGCCAGCAGCTTGGCAGCTGGGACAGGGTCCTACGAGCAGTACTTC.

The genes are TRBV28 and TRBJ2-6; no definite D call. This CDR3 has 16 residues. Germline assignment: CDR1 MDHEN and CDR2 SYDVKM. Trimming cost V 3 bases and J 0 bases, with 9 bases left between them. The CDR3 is CASSFDRASGANVLTF. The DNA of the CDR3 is TGTGCCAGCAGTTTTGATCGGGCCTCTGGGGCCAACGTCCTGACTTTC. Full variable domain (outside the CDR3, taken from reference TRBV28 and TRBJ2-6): DVKVTQSSRYLVKRTGEKVFLECVQDMDHENMFWYRQDPGLGLRLIYFSYDVKMKEKGDIPEGYSVSREKKERFSLILESASTNQTSMYLCASSFDRASGANVLTFGAGSRLTVL.

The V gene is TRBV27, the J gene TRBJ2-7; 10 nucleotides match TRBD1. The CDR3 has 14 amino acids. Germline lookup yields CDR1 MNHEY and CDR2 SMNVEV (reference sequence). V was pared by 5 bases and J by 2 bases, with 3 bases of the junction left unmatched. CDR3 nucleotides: TGTGCCAGCAGTGAGACAGGGGGCGCCTACGAGCAGTACTTC. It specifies CASSETGGAYEQYF.

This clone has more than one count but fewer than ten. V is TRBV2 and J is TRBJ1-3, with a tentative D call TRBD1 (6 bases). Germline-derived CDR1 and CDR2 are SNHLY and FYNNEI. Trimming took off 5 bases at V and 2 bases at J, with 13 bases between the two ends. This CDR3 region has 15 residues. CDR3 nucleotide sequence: TGTGCCAGCAGTCAGGGACAAAACCCTGGAAACACCATATATTTT. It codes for CASSQGQNPGNTIYF.

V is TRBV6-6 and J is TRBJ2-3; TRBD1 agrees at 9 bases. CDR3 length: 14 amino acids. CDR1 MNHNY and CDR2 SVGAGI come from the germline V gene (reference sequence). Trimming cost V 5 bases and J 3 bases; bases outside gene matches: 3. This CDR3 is CASSKGQGTDTQYF. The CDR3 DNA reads TGTGCCAGCAGTAAGGGACAGGGAACAGATACGCAGTATTTT.

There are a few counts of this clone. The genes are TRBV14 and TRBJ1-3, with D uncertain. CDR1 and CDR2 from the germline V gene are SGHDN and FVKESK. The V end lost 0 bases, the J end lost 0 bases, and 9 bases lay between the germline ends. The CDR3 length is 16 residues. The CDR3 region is CASSQDLRISGNTIYF. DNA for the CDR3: TGTGCCAGCAGCCAAGATCTCAGGATCTCTGGAAACACCATATATTTT.

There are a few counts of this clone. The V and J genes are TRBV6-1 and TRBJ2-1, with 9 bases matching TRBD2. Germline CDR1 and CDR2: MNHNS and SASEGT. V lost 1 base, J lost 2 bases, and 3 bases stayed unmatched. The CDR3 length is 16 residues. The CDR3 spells CASSEDSGGTYNEQFF. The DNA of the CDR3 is TGTGCCAGCAGTGAAGATAGCGGGGGAACCTACAATGAGCAGTTCTTC.

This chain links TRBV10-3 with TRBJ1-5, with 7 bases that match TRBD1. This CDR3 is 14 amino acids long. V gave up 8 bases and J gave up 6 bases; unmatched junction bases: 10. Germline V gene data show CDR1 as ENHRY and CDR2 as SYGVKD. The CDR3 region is CAIGVGGGGQPQHF. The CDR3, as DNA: TGTGCCATCGGAGTCGGAGGGGGCGGTCAGCCCCAGCATTTT.

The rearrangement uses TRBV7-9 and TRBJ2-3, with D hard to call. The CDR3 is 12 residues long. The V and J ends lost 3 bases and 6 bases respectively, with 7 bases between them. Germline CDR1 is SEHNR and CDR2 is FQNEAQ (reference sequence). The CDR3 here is CASSFEFDTQYF. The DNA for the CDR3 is TGTGCCAGCAGCTTCGAATTTGATACGCAGTATTTT. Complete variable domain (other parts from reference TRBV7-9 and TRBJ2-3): DTGVSQNPRHKITKRGQNVTFRCDPISEHNRLYWYRQTLGQGPEFLTYFQNEAQLEKSRLLSDRFSAERPKGSFSTLEIQRTEQGDSAMYLCASSFEFDTQYFGPGTRLTVL.

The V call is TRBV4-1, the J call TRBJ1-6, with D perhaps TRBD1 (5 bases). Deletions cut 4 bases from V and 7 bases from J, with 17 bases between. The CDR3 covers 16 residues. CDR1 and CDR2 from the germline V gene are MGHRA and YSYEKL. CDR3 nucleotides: TGCGCCAGCAGCCGAGTTTGGGGGGTACAAAATTCACCCCTCCACTTT. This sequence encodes CASSRVWGVQNSPLHF.